A selection of T cell receptor beta chains follows, all from one sample in a study of blood T cell repertoires in COVID-19. Sequencing was performed with immunoSEQ multiplex PCR; in TCRdb, only in-frame clones are kept and a portion is missing. Of roughly 69,000 clones listed, roughly 84% were seen once; the top ten hold about 6.6%. Sequencing was carried out using peripheral blood. These receptor sequences come from a man aged 45-65 years with active COVID-19. The conserved cysteine and the conserved F or W are not part of the CDR3 here.

>12|TRBJ2-5|TRBV7-9
ASSLAAGGETQY
>11|TRBJ2-7|TRBV30
AWRRTSGYEQY
>16|TRBJ1-3|TRBV2
ASRVTGGSRLRGNTIY
>13|TRBJ2-2|TRBV19
ASSMGTTNTGELF
>14|TRBJ1-4|TRBV24-1
ATSDARDSGDEKLF
>12|TRBJ1-6|TRBV30
AWSVGQGNSPLH
>13|TRBJ2-7|TRBV3-1/TRBV3-2
ASSPAPGTNYEQY
>14|TRBJ1-4|TRBV5-1
ASSPTGVATNEKLF
>13|TRBJ2-1|TRBV19
ASSTLGTGNNEQF
>12|TRBJ2-1|TRBV6-5
ASTYTGGAVEQF
>10|TRBJ1-2|TRBV6-5
ASRTVYYGYT
>11|TRBJ2-1|TRBV24-1
ATSEEGPVEQF
>14|TRBJ2-1|TRBV11-3
ASSLSGTENNNEQF
>17|TRBJ1-2|TRBV28
ASSLPIGGGRPTNYGYT
>15|TRBJ2-2|TRBV3-1/TRBV3-2
ASSQGAIRGKTGELF
>13|TRBJ1-5|TRBV6-2/TRBV6-3
ASSYPGHSNQPQH
>10|TRBJ1-2|TRBV5-1
ASSSARGSYT
>9|TRBJ2-1|TRBV29-1
STPVNNEQF
>11|TRBJ1-2|TRBV9
ASSVRTGGGYT
>13|TRBJ1-2|TRBV5-5
ASSLTGEGNYGYT
>10|TRBJ2-7|TRBV7-2
ASSLDASGQY
>12|TRBJ1-1|TRBV30
AWSGSYHGTEAF
>11|TRBJ1-4|TRBV18
ASSSTDREKLF
>11|TRBJ1-1|TRBV19
ASSMIGRAEAF
>12|TRBJ1-2|TRBV6-6
ASSYSGTGNGYT
>11|TRBJ1-2|TRBV29-1
SVEGSRNYGYT
>12|TRBJ1-2|TRBV28
ASRTTGENYGYT
>12|TRBJ2-3|TRBV10-3
AARAGLSTDTQY
>14|TRBJ2-3|TRBV28
ASSTQLAGATDTQY
>13|TRBJ1-6|TRBV19
ASRGTVSYNSPLH
>14|TRBJ2-7|TRBV27
ASSSLPHDRGNEQY
>12|TRBJ1-5|TRBV7-9
ASSFQATNQPQH
>13|TRBJ2-2|TRBV2
ASSLQGGNTGELF
>13|TRBJ2-5|TRBV30
AWSVLGLSEETQY
>13|TRBJ1-5|TRBV6-6
ASSYRQGGNQPQH
>12|TRBJ2-2|TRBV7-2
ASAQGLRTGELF
>14|TRBJ2-3|TRBV11-3
ASSRGRGAVRDTQY
>11|TRBJ1-2|TRBV28
ASRDGGDYGYT
>12|TRBJ2-1|TRBV6-4
ASSSGTGGNEQF
>12|TRBJ2-7|TRBV3-1/TRBV3-2
ASSQGTGAYEQY
>12|TRBJ2-7|TRBV7-2
ASSLERGRYEQY
>13|TRBJ1-1|TRBV7-2
ASSLAEVLNTEAF